Detailed here is one T cell receptor beta chain. This clonotype was observed a few times. Its antigen has not been determined. Per-base quality was not reported, and no clone a single base away is much larger than it. Library construction relied on PCR. The sequencing machine was an Illumina HiSeq 2500. TCR libraries were prepared with molecular barcoding, using unique molecular identifiers to normalize TCRbeta repertoire quantification. TCRdb cleaned the public reads at Q25 with fastp, built clones with MiXCR and kept in-frame beta chains. When rows share a CDR3 protein, they turn into one entry using the most common DNA and genes. Across this sample there are 600,000 to 700,000 distinct CDR3 sequences, with around 13% seen only once. The top ten clonotypes cover roughly 0.77% of the sample. According to the study, the label for this sample's treatment or condition signals: allogeneic hematopoietic cell transplantation with graft depleted of TCRalphabeta T cells and CD19 B cells. The transplant recipients were children given TCRalphabeta/CD19-depleted allogeneic hematopoietic cell grafts.

This specimen belongs to a study of T-cell reconstitution after alpha-beta-depleted transplantation in children (dated by TCRdb to the mid-2010s). About the study as a whole: The study quantitatively tracked T-cell immune reconstitution after TCRalphabeta/CD19-depleted allogeneic hematopoietic cell transplantation in children using TCR repertoire profiling. On the study overall, not on this receptor specifically: The apparently early recovery of alphabetaT-cell counts about two months after transplant reportedly depended on only several hundred rapidly expanded clones that came from non-depleted graft cells. The frequencies of hyperexpanded clones fell over the following months, and after one year, T-cell counts and TCRbeta diversity were mostly attributed to newly produced T cells. In some patients, high TCRbeta diversity at day 60 was attributed to recipient T cells and intrathymic progenitors that had survived conditioning.

The CDR3 sequence holds 17 residues, the cysteine and phenylalanine included. Only CDR3 DNA is held: 51 bases, read in frame from base 1. CDR1 KGHSH and CDR2 LQKENI are derived from the germline V gene. Trimming at the junction amounts to 6 bases on V and 1 base on J, and the germline ends lie 19 bases apart. This clonotype originated in a girl aged 2 to 10 with congenital amegakaryocytic thrombocytopenia, due to receive a stem cell transplant. This receptor chain uses TRBV18 and TRBJ1-5, and possibly TRBD1, on 6 matching bases. The source was PBMCs, collected before TCRalphabeta/CD19-depleted stem cell transplant. The nucleotide sequence reads TGTGCCAGCTCGCCAGGAACAGGGAGTGCGAGCAATCAGCCCCAGCATTTT. It is translated as CASSPGTGSASNQPQHF.